A single sample is the source of the 26 T cell receptor beta chains below, sequenced in a study of T cell therapy after organ transplantation. Their antigens are not known. Sequenced by immunoSEQ multiplex PCR; TCRdb stores in-frame clones only, minus some. The sample shows 15,000 to 20,000 clones, over 75% of them seen only once. Time point noted: 20-29 weeks after completion of therapy. The sample was CD8+ T cells from blood, taken after autologous CMV-specific T cell therapy. All receptors come from a human patient who had received a solid organ transplant and had CMV disease. T cells may partly derive from the graft donor.

The chain joins TRBV27 to TRBJ2-7, with 10 bases fitting TRBD1. After removal of 6 bases from V and 5 bases from J, the junction contained 4 bases not matched to a gene. The CDR3 loop spans 13 amino acids. Per germline, CDR1 MNHEY and CDR2 SMNVEV (reference sequence). The CDR3 nucleotides read TGTGCCAGCAGCGACAGGGGGCTCGACGAGCAGTACTTC. This encodes CASSDRGLDEQYF.

The chain employs TRBV19 and TRBJ1-2, with 7 nucleotides matching TRBD1. The length of the CDR3 is 16 residues. V shed 7 bases and J 7 bases; nucleotides not matched to a gene: 18. Germline CDR1 is LNHDA and CDR2 is SQIVND (reference sequence). The CDR3 sequence is CASTTWPPGQQGGYTF. DNA for the CDR3: TGTGCCAGTACTACGTGGCCCCCGGGACAGCAGGGTGGCTACACCTTC.

V is TRBV6-5 and J is TRBJ1-3; D is unresolved. This CDR3 has 15 amino acids. Trimming shortened V by 0 bases and J by 1 base, and 7 bases separated the two germline ends. Germline V CDR1 and CDR2: MNHEY, SVGAGI. CDR3 residues: CASSYSGESGNTIYF. The DNA of the CDR3 is TGTGCCAGCAGTTACTCCGGGGAATCTGGAAACACCATATATTTT.

The chain combines TRBV30 with TRBJ2-1; D call uncertain. CDR3 length: 16 amino acids. Germline CDR1 reads GTSNPN; CDR2 reads SVGIG (reference sequence). The ends were cut back, 0 bases at V and 5 bases at J, with 17 bases in the middle. CDR3 DNA: TGTGCCTGGAGTGTGCCCCGACCCGTGGTGGACAATGAGCAGTTCTTC. This encodes CAWSVPRPVVDNEQFF.

This clone was recorded only once. The chain carries TRBV11-1 and TRBJ1-1; the D gene is possibly TRBD1 (6 bases). CDR3 length: 17 amino acids. The germline V and J ends were trimmed by 0 bases and 1 base, with 15 bases remaining between them. The germline V gene encodes CDR1 SGHAT and CDR2 FQDESV (reference sequence). The CDR3 sequence is CASSLALAGEGNTEAFF. DNA of the CDR3: TGTGCCAGCAGCTTAGCGCTGGCAGGGGAGGGGAACACTGAAGCTTTCTTT. Looking up the rest from reference TRBV11-1 and TRBJ1-1 gives the full variable domain: EAEVAQSPRYKITEKSQAVAFWCDPISGHATLYWYRQILGQGPELLVQFQDESVVDDSQLPKDRFSAERLKGVDSTLKIQPAELGDSAMYLCASSLALAGEGNTEAFFGQGTRLTVV.

The rearrangement joins TRBV27 to TRBJ2-7, with D tentatively TRBD1 (6 bases). Germline loops: CDR1 MNHEY, CDR2 SMNVEV (reference sequence). V shed 8 bases and J shed 2 bases, with 13 bases lying between them. This CDR3 has 13 amino acids. The CDR3 DNA follows: TGTGCCAGCCGACCCAGGGGACCCTACGAGCAGTACTTC. This codes for CASRPRGPYEQYF.

This clone was counted only a few times. This rearrangement joins TRBV5-4 to TRBJ2-2; tentative D call: TRBD2 (5 bases). Trimming shortened V by 6 bases and J by 3 bases, and 12 bases separated the two germline ends. This CDR3 has 14 amino acids. CDR1 and CDR2 (germline): SGHNT, YYREEE (reference sequence). The CDR3 DNA reads as TGTGCCAGCAACCGAGGAGGTTACACCGGGGAGCTGTTTTTT. Amino acids: CASNRGGYTGELFF.

The chain joins TRBV20-1 to TRBJ1-1; D is uncertain. Germline lookup yields CDR1 DFQATT and CDR2 SNEGSKA (reference sequence). V was pared by 8 bases and J by 0 bases, with 7 bases between. The CDR3 runs 11 residues. The CDR3 spells CSSDLNTEAFF. The CDR3 region has the DNA TGCAGTTCTGACCTGAACACTGAAGCTTTCTTT.

The V and J genes are TRBV10-3 and TRBJ2-7; 8 positions match TRBD2. This CDR3 region has 20 residues. From germline, CDR1 is ENHRY and CDR2 SYGVKD. With 2 bases clipped from V and 6 bases from J, the junction kept 24 bases outside the gene matches. DNA for the CDR3: TGTGCCATCAGTGAGGACCCAGTAGAGAGCCATAGCGGGAAGGAGGGCGAGCAGTACTTC. This gives the protein CAISEDPVESHSGKEGEQYF.

The J gene is TRBJ2-6, the V gene TRBV5-6; D remains unclear. V was trimmed by 2 bases and J by 4 bases, leaving 22 bases between them. Per the germline V gene, CDR1 is SGHDT and CDR2 is YYEEEE. This CDR3 is built from 19 residues. The CDR3 sequence is CASSLFIPSLQRGANVLTF. CDR3 nucleotides: TGTGCCAGCAGCTTATTTATCCCGAGCTTGCAAAGGGGGGCCAACGTCCTGACTTTC.

The V gene is TRBV4-1, the J gene TRBJ2-5; 7 bases map to TRBD2. This CDR3 contains 17 residues. From germline, CDR1 is MGHRA and CDR2 YSYEKL. V lost 1 base, J lost 0 bases, and 8 bases stayed unmatched. Here the CDR3 DNA reads TGCGCCAGCAGCCAAGGTCTGCGGGAGCAGTACCAAGAGACCCAGTACTTC. This sequence encodes CASSQGLREQYQETQYF.

The chain carries TRBV21-1 and TRBJ2-3. TRBV21-1 is a pseudogene segment. This CDR3 contains 16 residues. The CDR3 DNA reads TGTGCCAGCAGCAAAGGGTTCTGGAAGGGCACTGGTACGCAGTATTTT. As protein: CASSKGFWKGTGTQYF.

The gene calls are TRBV12-5 and TRBJ1-4, with 11 bases lining up with TRBD1. V trimming: 1 base; J trimming: 7 bases; junction bases outside the gene matches: 8. The CDR3 sequence is 17 residues long. CDR1 is LGHNT and CDR2 is FRNRAP in the germline V gene. CDR3 protein: CASGLARTGGSREKLFF. The CDR3 coding sequence is TGTGCTAGTGGTTTGGCCAGGACAGGGGGCTCACGTGAAAAACTGTTTTTT.

V gene TRBV7-2 combines with J gene TRBJ2-7, with D unresolved. CDR3 size: 13 residues. Germline V gives CDR1 SGHTA, CDR2 FQGNSA. Trimming took off 3 bases at V and 2 bases at J, with 8 bases between the two ends. As DNA, the CDR3 is TGTGCCAGCAGCTTTAACAGCCCCTACGAGCAGTACTTC. Its protein product is CASSFNSPYEQYF.

J is TRBJ2-1 and V is TRBV5-4; TRBD2 matches at 9 bases. With V trimmed by 4 bases and J by 3 bases, 2 bases remained unmatched. Germline assignment: CDR1 SGHNT and CDR2 YYREEE (reference sequence). This CDR3 is 14 amino acids long. CDR3 sequence (DNA): TGTGCCAGCAGCGTAGCGGGAGACTACAATGAGCAGTTCTTC. Residues: CASSVAGDYNEQFF.

The chain joins TRBV25-1 to TRBJ2-2; D not certain. The CDR3 totals 10 residues. The V gene's germline CDR1 is MGHDK and CDR2 SYGVNS. The V gene lost 8 bases and the J gene lost 4 bases, with 2 bases spanning the gap. The CDR3: CASGTGELFF. CDR3 DNA sequence: TGTGCCAGCGGCACCGGGGAGCTGTTTTTT.

The V call is TRBV7-2, the J call TRBJ1-2, with D possibly TRBD1 on 6 matching bases. Germline V lookup: CDR1 SGHTA, CDR2 FQGNSA. Trimming took off 2 bases at V and 6 bases at J, with 28 bases between the two ends. This CDR3 comprises 19 residues. In DNA, the CDR3 is TGTGCCAGCAGCTTACGGCTCAGGGGAATTGGGAAGTTAAAGGATGGCTACACCTTC. Translated, it gives CASSLRLRGIGKLKDGYTF.

The chain couples TRBV7-9 to TRBJ2-3; perhaps TRBD2 as D (6 bases). The CDR3 covers 15 residues. Germline assignment: CDR1 SEHNR and CDR2 FQNEAQ (reference sequence). V was clipped by 3 bases and J by 5 bases, with 15 bases between them. CDR3 amino acids: CASSFRGRGGDTQYF. The DNA of the CDR3 is TGTGCCAGCAGCTTCCGGGGTAGGGGAGGAGATACGCAGTATTTT.

The chain uses TRBV5-4 and TRBJ1-3; D gene uncertain. V was cut by 4 bases and J by 0 bases, with 8 bases left in between. The CDR3 spans 14 residues. Germline CDR1 SGHNT, CDR2 YYREEE (reference sequence). The CDR3: CASSAGLSGNTIYF. CDR3 nucleotides: TGTGCCAGCAGCGCTGGCCTCTCTGGAAACACCATATATTTT. The entire variable domain, with the rest obtained from reference TRBV5-4 and TRBJ1-3, is as follows: ETGVTQSPTHLIKTRGQQVTLRCSSQSGHNTVSWYQQALGQGPQFIFQYYREEENGRGNFPPRFSGLQFPNYSSELNVNALELDDSALYLCASSAGLSGNTIYFGEGSWLTVV.

CDR3 in amino acids: CASSIPGPTGTLGTEAFF. CDR3 in DNA: TGTGCCAGTAGTATACCAGGACCGACGGGGACCTTGGGCACTGAAGCTTTCTTT. This chain joins TRBV19 and TRBJ1-1; TRBD1 might be the D (5 bases). Trimming stripped 2 bases from V and 4 bases from J, with 23 bases between. The CDR3 is 18 amino acids. Germline assignment: CDR1 LNHDA and CDR2 SQIVND (reference sequence). Combining the CDR3 with reference TRBV19 and TRBJ1-1 gives the whole variable domain DGGITQSPKYLFRKEGQNVTLSCEQNLNHDAMYWYRQDPGQGLRLIYYSQIVNDFQKGDIAEGYSVSREKKESFPLTVTSAQKNPTAFYLCASSIPGPTGTLGTEAFFGQGTRLTVV.

The genes are TRBV27 and TRBJ2-6, with D possibly being TRBD2 (6 bases). The CDR3 consists of 17 residues. CDR1 is MNHEY, CDR2 SMNVEV, per germline (reference sequence). V shed 0 bases and J shed 2 bases, with 11 bases lying between them. The CDR3 region is CASSLSRGSPGANVLTF. CDR3 in DNA: TGTGCCAGCAGTTTATCACGGGGGAGTCCTGGGGCCAACGTCCTGACTTTC.

The J gene is TRBJ2-6, the V gene TRBV27; D is unclear. This CDR3 spans 19 amino acids. Trimming cost V 5 bases and J 2 bases, with 22 bases left between them. Germline assignment: CDR1 MNHEY and CDR2 SMNVEV (reference sequence). In DNA, the CDR3 is TGTGCCAGCAGTCTACTACCGGCAAGCTCCAAAACTGGGGCCAACGTCCTGACTTTC. This sequence encodes CASSLLPASSKTGANVLTF.

The V call is TRBV6-4, the J call TRBJ2-7; maybe TRBD2 (5 bases). Germline CDR1 reads MRHNA; CDR2 reads SNTAGT. Trimming shortened V by 0 bases and J by 7 bases, and 13 bases separated the two germline ends. CDR3 length: 14 amino acids. The CDR3 DNA sequence: TGTGCCAGCAGTGACTCGATCGGGAACCGGGAGCAGTACTTC. This translates into CASSDSIGNREQYF.

The V call is TRBV6-6, the J call TRBJ1-5; 7 bases match TRBD1. From germline, CDR1 is MNHNY and CDR2 SVGAGI (reference sequence). The J segment lost 13 bases and the V segment lost 5 bases, leaving 5 bases of the junction unmatched. The CDR3 extends over 11 amino acids. Here the CDR3 DNA reads TGTGCCAGCAGTACAGGGGACGTACAGCATTTT. It translates to CASSTGDVQHF.

The chain is built from TRBV15 and TRBJ2-5; D might be TRBD1 (5 bases). This CDR3 contains 16 residues. Trimming removed 0 bases from V and 1 base from J, with 12 bases in between. The germline V gene encodes CDR1 LNHNV and CDR2 YYDKDF (reference sequence). The CDR3, as DNA: TGTGCCACCAGCAGAGATCGCGGCACAGGCCAAGAGACCCAGTACTTC. Protein product: CATSRDRGTGQETQYF.

V usage is TRBV2 and J usage is TRBJ1-1; D ambiguous. The V gene's germline CDR1 is SNHLY and CDR2 FYNNEI. Trimming removed 0 bases from V and 3 bases from J, with 14 bases in between. This CDR3 region has 16 residues. CDR3 in DNA: TGTGCCAGCAGTGAAGCGCTTCTTTCCATGGACACTGAAGCTTTCTTT. It is translated as CASSEALLSMDTEAFF.